The 2 T cell receptor beta chains below were found in one sample sequenced in a study of blood T cell repertoires in COVID-19. Sequenced by immunoSEQ multiplex PCR; TCRdb stores in-frame clones only, minus some. The sample holds approximately 220,000 clones, about 86% seen once. Input material: PBMCs or T cells enriched from blood (not recorded which). The receptors shown here come from a middle-aged woman with acute COVID-19.

The V call is TRBV28, the J call TRBJ2-5; D not resolved. Germline values: CDR1 MDHEN, CDR2 SYDVKM. Trimming took off 4 bases at V and 1 base at J, with 19 bases between the two ends. CDR3 size: 17 residues. Here the CDR3 DNA reads TGTGCCAGCAGTTCCCCCTTTACGCGCCATGTCCAAGAGACCCAGTACTTC. This sequence encodes CASSSPFTRHVQETQYF.

This clone was seen only once. This chain links TRBV28 with TRBJ2-7, with 11 nucleotides matching TRBD1. Losses at the gene ends were 5 bases for V and 11 bases for J; bases not matched to a gene: 20. CDR3 length equals 17 residues. Germline-derived CDR1 and CDR2 are MDHEN and SYDVKM. CDR3 nucleotides: TGTGCCAGCAGTCAGTCCCGGGACAGGGGGAAGGGCCGGGAGGAGTACTTC. Translation gives CASSQSRDRGKGREEYF.